The T cell receptor (beta chain) under discussion was sequenced for a study of blood T cell repertoires in COVID-19. In the study overall: Acute and convalescent COVID-19 samples came from the United States, Italy and Spain. The analysed material was cDNA or gDNA that came from T cells, B-cell-depleted T cells, or PBMCs.

It was during active infection that Seattle patients were enrolled and then longitudinally followed. The CDR3 contains 17 residues. CDR1 and CDR2 (germline): LNHDA, SQIVND (reference sequence). The V segment lost 1 base and the J segment 7 bases; nucleotides outside the gene matches: 7. In the original processing: How many nucleated cells were present was estimated from reference gene primer amplification. Assay used: immunoSEQ multiplex PCR; TCRdb lists only in-frame clones, some missing. That table is the source of V, J and clone size, and D and trimming were worked out from the DNA. The data hold about 68,000 clones, with about 90% observed a single time.

The TCR comes from a woman between 50 and 59 years old with COVID-19, enrolled during active disease. The chain carries TRBV19 and TRBJ1-6, with 10 bases identical to TRBD1. Sequenced input: peripheral blood. The CDR3 spells CASSIGGQGRRNSPLHF. The CDR3 DNA is TGTGCCAGTAGTATAGGGGGACAGGGGCGAAGGAATTCACCCCTCCACTTT.